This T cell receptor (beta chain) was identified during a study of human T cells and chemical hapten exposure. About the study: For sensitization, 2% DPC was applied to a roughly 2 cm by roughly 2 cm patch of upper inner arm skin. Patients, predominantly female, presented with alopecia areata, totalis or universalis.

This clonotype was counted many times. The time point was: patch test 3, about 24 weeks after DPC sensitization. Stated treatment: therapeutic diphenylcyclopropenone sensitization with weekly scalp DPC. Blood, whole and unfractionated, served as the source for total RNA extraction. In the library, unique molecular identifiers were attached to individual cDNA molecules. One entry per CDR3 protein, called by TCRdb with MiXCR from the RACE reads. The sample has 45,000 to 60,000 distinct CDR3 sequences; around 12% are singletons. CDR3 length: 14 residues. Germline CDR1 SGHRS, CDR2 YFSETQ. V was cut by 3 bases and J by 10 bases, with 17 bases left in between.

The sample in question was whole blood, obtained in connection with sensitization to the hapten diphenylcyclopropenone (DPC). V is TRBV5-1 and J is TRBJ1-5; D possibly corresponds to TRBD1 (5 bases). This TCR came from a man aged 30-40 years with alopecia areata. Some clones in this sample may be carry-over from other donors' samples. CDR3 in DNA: TGCGCCAGCAGCTACGGGACCGGTACCGTACCCCAGCATTTT. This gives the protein CASSYGTGTVPQHF.